This TCR beta chain appears in the sequencing data of a study of radiation and T cells in renal cell carcinoma. Using immunoSEQ multiplex PCR, the repertoire was profiled, and TCRdb retains in-frame clones only, with some absent. This table holds roughly 150,000 clones, roughly 90% found once. As for time point: baseline pretreatment blood. Treatment in this sample: 15 Gy SBRT to primary tumor, nephrectomy 4 weeks later. The trim removed 8 bases at V and 0 bases at J, leaving 3 bases unmatched. CDR1 is LNHDA and CDR2 is SQIVND in the germline V gene (reference sequence). CDR3 length: 15 residues. The rearrangement joins TRBV19 to TRBJ2-1; the match to TRBD2 covers 11 bases. The sequenced sample was blood, obtained from a patient whose treatment included radiotherapy and nephrectomy. This sequence was found in a woman between 65 and 79 years old with renal cell carcinoma. For the CDR3, the DNA is TGTGCCAGTTCTAGCGGGGGGCCCTCCTACAATGAGCAGTTCTTC. Its protein product is CASSSGGPSYNEQFF. Using reference TRBV19 and TRBJ2-1 for the parts outside the CDR3, the full variable domain is DGGITQSPKYLFRKEGQNVTLSCEQNLNHDAMYWYRQDPGQGLRLIYYSQIVNDFQKGDIAEGYSVSREKKESFPLTVTSAQKNPTAFYLCASSSGGPSYNEQFFGPGTRLTVL.